These 9 T cell receptor beta chains originate from one sample sequenced in a study of T cell responses to AZD1222 COVID-19 vaccine. Assay used: immunoSEQ multiplex PCR; TCRdb lists only in-frame clones, some missing. This table holds over 75,000 clones, approximately 90% found once. Sequenced here: peripheral blood, sampled 28 days after the second AZD1222 dose. The source of these receptors is an adult who received the AZD1222 COVID-19 vaccine.

V is TRBV5-1 and J is TRBJ2-7; no reliable D call. V lost 0 bases and J lost 7, with 11 bases in between. Germline CDR1 SGHRS, CDR2 YFSETQ. The CDR3 runs 13 residues. CDR3 sequence (DNA): TGCGCCAGCAGCTTGGCAGGCCTTAGGGAGCAGTACTTC. Protein: CASSLAGLREQYF.

A remark on this clone: Other DNA sequences of this sample code for an identical CDR3. The V gene is TRBV5-1, the J gene TRBJ1-1, with a weak D call TRBD1 (5 bases). Trimming took 0 bases from V and 3 from J, leaving 9 bases between them. The CDR3 sequence is 14 residues long. Per germline, CDR1 SGHRS and CDR2 YFSETQ. The CDR3 DNA follows: TGCGCCAGCAGCTTGGCAGGGCGGGACACTGAAGCTTTCTTT. Protein: CASSLAGRDTEAFF. The full variable domain, its missing parts supplied by reference TRBV5-1 and TRBJ1-1, is KAGVTQTPRYLIKTRGQQVTLSCSPISGHRSVSWYQQTPGQGLQFLFEYFSETQRNKGNFPGRFSGRQFSNSRSEMNVSTLELGDSALYLCASSLAGRDTEAFFGQGTRLTVV.

This clone appeared a single time. This chain connects TRBV29-1 to TRBJ2-1, with D possibly matching TRBD2 (6 bases). Germline V gene sequence: CDR1 SQVTM, CDR2 ANQGSEA. This CDR3 region has 13 residues. The V gene lost 7 bases and the J gene lost 2 bases, with 12 bases spanning the gap. The CDR3 nucleotides are TGCAGCGGCCGTGGGGGGACCTACAATGAGCAGTTCTTC. Amino acid sequence: CSGRGGTYNEQFF.

The chain employs TRBV19 and TRBJ1-1, with unresolved D. The CDR3 runs 11 residues. Trimming removed 4 bases from V and 9 bases from J, with 9 bases in between. Germline V CDR1 and CDR2: LNHDA, SQIVND (reference sequence). The CDR3 is CASSTQRKAFF. In DNA form, the CDR3 reads TGTGCCAGTAGTACCCAGAGAAAAGCTTTCTTT. Complete variable domain (other parts from reference TRBV19 and TRBJ1-1): DGGITQSPKYLFRKEGQNVTLSCEQNLNHDAMYWYRQDPGQGLRLIYYSQIVNDFQKGDIAEGYSVSREKKESFPLTVTSAQKNPTAFYLCASSTQRKAFFGQGTRLTVV.

To note about this clone: The same CDR3 arises from other DNA sequences in this sample as well. This chain joins TRBV9 and TRBJ1-1; 8 nucleotides agree with TRBD1. V trimming: 4 bases; J trimming: 2 bases; junction bases outside the gene matches: 4. The CDR3 covers 14 residues. The germline CDR1 and CDR2 sequences are SGDLS and YYNGEE. The CDR3 sequence is CASSPDRGNTEAFF. In nucleotides, the CDR3 is TGTGCCAGCAGCCCCGACAGGGGTAACACTGAAGCTTTCTTT.

V is TRBV6-9 and J is TRBJ2-7; TRBD2 agrees at 16 bases. CDR1 is MNHGY, CDR2 SVAAGI, per germline. The CDR3 is 19 residues long. The junction had 12 bases not matched to a gene; V was cut back by 6 bases and J by 1 base. The CDR3 sequence: CASRPLLGTSGGASYEQYF. CDR3 DNA sequence: TGTGCCAGCAGACCCCTTCTCGGGACTAGCGGGGGGGCTTCCTACGAGCAGTACTTC.

The chain uses TRBV6-5 and TRBJ1-5; perhaps TRBD1 as D (6 bases). CDR1 and CDR2 from the germline V gene are MNHEY and SVGAGI. Trimming took off 5 bases at V and 11 bases at J, with 22 bases between the two ends. The CDR3 has 15 residues. This CDR3 reads CASSRDTGGIKAQHF. The DNA for the CDR3 is TGTGCCAGCAGTCGGGACACCGGGGGAATCAAAGCCCAGCATTTT.

This chain links TRBV30 with TRBJ2-7, with D possibly matching TRBD2 (6 bases). The CDR3 contains 13 residues. Trimming pared 2 bases from V and 3 bases from J, leaving 11 bases between. Germline loops: CDR1 GTSNPN, CDR2 SVGIG (reference sequence). The CDR3: CAWSRGAVYEQYF. The DNA for the CDR3 is TGTGCCTGGAGTCGCGGGGCGGTCTACGAGCAGTACTTC.

This chain joins TRBV18 and TRBJ1-2, with D possibly TRBD1 on 6 matching bases. The CDR3 extends over 14 amino acids. The V gene lost 6 bases and the J gene lost 4 bases, with 15 bases spanning the gap. Germline V gives CDR1 KGHSH, CDR2 LQKENI. The DNA of the CDR3 is TGTGCCAGCTCCCCCAACAGGGACCCCTATGGCTACACCTTC. The encoded protein is CASSPNRDPYGYTF. The full variable domain, completed using reference TRBV18 and TRBJ1-2, is NAGVMQNPRHLVRRRGQEARLRCSPMKGHSHVYWYRQLPEEGLKFMVYLQKENIIDESGMPKERFSAEFPKEGPSILRIQQVVRGDSAAYFCASSPNRDPYGYTFGSGTRLTVV.